This T cell receptor (beta chain) was recorded in a study of molecular identifiers for immune sequencing clone quantification. Source material for naive CD8 libraries was roughly 19,000 to 1,000,000 sorted cells, with 10%, 30% or 50% RNA. The authors sorted naive CD8 T cells as CD8+CD4-CCR7+CD45RA+. This clonotype was picked up many times. As previously described, bulk TCR libraries were made using listed TCR primers. TCRdb redid the calling of the PCR reads with MiXCR, one entry per CDR3 protein. The profile shows 88,000 or so distinct CDR3 sequences, roughly 21% of them singletons. V dropped 0 bases and J dropped 4; count of bases not matched to a gene: 9. CDR1 DFQATT and CDR2 SNEGSKA come from the germline V gene (reference sequence). The CDR3 consists of 15 residues.

The sample was naive CD8+ T cells from blood, with Jurkat cell RNA spiked in. Sample subset: FACS-sorted CD8+CD4-CCR7+CD45RA+ naive T cells. The receptor's source is a human donor in good health. Some libraries in this study had Jurkat cell RNA spiked in. The chain has TRBV20-1 and TRBJ2-7; 7 bases are shared with TRBD2. Here the CDR3 reads CSARDLGEGGYEQYF. CDR3 in DNA: TGCAGTGCTAGAGATTTGGGCGAGGGAGGGTACGAGCAGTACTTC.